This T cell receptor (beta chain) was found in a study of control samples from healthy donors and cancer patients. The germline gives CDR1 LNHNV, CDR2 YYDKDF (reference sequence). J lost 2 bases, V lost 2 bases, and 12 bases had no gene match. The CDR3 is 19 amino acids. The repertoire was sequenced with immunoSEQ multiplex PCR; TCRdb's copy has only in-frame clones and lacks some. The sample has roughly 190,000 clones; around 92% are singletons. Specimen: blood. The receptor was derived from a woman in her thirties in good health. This chain joins TRBV15 and TRBJ2-3, with 11 bases that match TRBD2. The CDR3 nucleotides read TGTGCCACCAGCAGAAAACTAGCGGGGGTCCGCCCCACCACAGATACGCAGTATTTT. Residues: CATSRKLAGVRPTTDTQYF.